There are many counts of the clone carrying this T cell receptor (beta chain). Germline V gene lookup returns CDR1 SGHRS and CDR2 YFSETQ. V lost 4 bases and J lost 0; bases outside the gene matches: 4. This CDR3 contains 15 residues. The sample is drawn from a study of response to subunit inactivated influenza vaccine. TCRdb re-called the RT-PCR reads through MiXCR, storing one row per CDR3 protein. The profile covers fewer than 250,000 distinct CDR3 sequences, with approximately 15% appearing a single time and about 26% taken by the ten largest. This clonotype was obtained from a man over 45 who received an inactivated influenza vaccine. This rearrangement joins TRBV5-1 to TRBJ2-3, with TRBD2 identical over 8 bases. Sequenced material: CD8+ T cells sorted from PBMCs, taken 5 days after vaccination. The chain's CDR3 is CASSPRGGSTDTQYF. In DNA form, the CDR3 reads TGCGCCAGCAGCCCCCGGGGGGGGAGCACAGATACGCAGTATTTT.